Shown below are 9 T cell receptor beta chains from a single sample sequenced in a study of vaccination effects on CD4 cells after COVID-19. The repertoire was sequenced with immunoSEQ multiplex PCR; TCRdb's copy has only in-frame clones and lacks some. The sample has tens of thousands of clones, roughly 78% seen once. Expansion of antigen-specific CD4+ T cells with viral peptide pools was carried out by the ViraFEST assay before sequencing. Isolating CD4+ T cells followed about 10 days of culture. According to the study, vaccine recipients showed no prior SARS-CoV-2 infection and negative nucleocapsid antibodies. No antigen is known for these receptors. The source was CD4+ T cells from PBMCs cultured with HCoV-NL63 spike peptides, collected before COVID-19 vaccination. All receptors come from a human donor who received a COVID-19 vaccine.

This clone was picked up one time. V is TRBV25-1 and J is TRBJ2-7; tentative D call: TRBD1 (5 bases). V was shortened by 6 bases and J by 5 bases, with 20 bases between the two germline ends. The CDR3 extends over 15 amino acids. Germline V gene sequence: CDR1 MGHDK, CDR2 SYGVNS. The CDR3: CASRDEDGQIHEQYF. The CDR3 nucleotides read TGTGCCAGCAGGGATGAGGACGGACAAATACACGAGCAGTACTTC.

Here the CDR3 DNA reads TGTGCCAGCAGTTTATCTAGGACCAGCTCCTACAATGAGCAGTTCTTC. This sequence encodes CASSLSRTSSYNEQFF. The rearrangement uses TRBV27 and TRBJ2-1; D remains ambiguous. Germline V gene data show CDR1 as MNHEY and CDR2 as SMNVEV (reference sequence). Trimming pared 0 bases from V and 0 bases from J, leaving 9 bases between. This CDR3 contains 16 residues.

CDR3 coding DNA: TGTGCCAGCAGCGAGAGAAGACTAGCAGCTCAAGAGACCCAGTACTTC. Translated, it gives CASSERRLAAQETQYF. V and J are TRBV9 and TRBJ2-5; TRBD2 aligns across 7 bases. The V gene's germline CDR1 is SGDLS and CDR2 YYNGEE. The V gene end was trimmed by 3 bases and the J gene end by 2 bases; junction bases not matched to a gene: 10. The length of the CDR3 is 16 residues.

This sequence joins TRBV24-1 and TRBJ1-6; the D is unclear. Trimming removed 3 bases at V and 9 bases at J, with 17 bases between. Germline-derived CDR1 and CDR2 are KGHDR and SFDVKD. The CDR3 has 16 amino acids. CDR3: CATSDVVEEFSSPLHF. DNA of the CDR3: TGTGCCACCAGTGATGTCGTGGAGGAATTTTCTTCACCCCTCCACTTT.

The DNA of the CDR3 is TGTGCCAGCAGCTTAGCCGGACGGGCCTTTAAGTATGGCTACACCTTC. It encodes CASSLAGRAFKYGYTF. The chain recombines TRBV7-9 with TRBJ1-2; D not resolved. V gave up 0 bases and J gave up 5 bases, with 16 bases separating them. CDR1 SEHNR and CDR2 FQNEAQ come from the germline V gene (reference sequence). The CDR3 has 16 residues.

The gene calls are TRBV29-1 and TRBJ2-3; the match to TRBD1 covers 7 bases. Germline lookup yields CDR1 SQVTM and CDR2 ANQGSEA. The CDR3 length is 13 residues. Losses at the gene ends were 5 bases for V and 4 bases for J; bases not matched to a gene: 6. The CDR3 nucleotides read TGCAGCGTTCAGACAGGGTTTTCAGATACGCAGTATTTT. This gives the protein CSVQTGFSDTQYF.

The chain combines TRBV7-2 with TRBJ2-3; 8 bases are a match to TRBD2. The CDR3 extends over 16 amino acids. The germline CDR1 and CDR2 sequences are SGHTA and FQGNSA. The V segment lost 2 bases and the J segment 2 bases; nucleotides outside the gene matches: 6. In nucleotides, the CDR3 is TGTGCCAGCAGCTTACTTGGACTAGCCTTCACAGATACGCAGTATTTT. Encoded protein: CASSLLGLAFTDTQYF. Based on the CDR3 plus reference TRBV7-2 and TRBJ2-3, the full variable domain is GAGVSQSPSNKVTEKGKDVELRCDPISGHTALYWYRQSLGQGLEFLIYFQGNSAPDKSGLPSDRFSAERTGGSVSTLTIQRTQQEDSAVYLCASSLLGLAFTDTQYFGPGTRLTVL.

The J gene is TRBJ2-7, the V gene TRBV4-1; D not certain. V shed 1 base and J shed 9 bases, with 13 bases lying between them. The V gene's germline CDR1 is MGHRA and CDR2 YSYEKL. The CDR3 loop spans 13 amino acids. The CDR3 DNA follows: TGCGCCAGCAGCCAAGGAGGAGTTGACGGGCAGTACTTC. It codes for CASSQGGVDGQYF.

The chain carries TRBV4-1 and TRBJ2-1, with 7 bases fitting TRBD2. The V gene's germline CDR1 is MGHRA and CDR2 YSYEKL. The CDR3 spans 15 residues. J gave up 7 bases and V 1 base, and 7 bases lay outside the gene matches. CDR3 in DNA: TGCGCCAGCAGCCAAGTAGCGACTAGCACTAATGAGCAGTTCTTC. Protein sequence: CASSQVATSTNEQFF.